This passage covers 7 T cell receptor beta chains from one sample sequenced in a study of cytomegalovirus exposure and HLA in healthy donors. The PCR had 60 Vbeta and 13 Jbeta primers. The repertoire was sequenced with immunoSEQ multiplex PCR; TCRdb's copy has only in-frame clones and lacks some. The sample includes over 90,000 clones, around 79% seen only once; the top ten take approximately 3.8%. Sequencing was carried out using PBMCs. These receptors all come from a man aged 45-65 years in good health and CMV-seropositive.

The chain employs TRBV4-1 and TRBJ1-5; TRBD1 matches at 9 bases. The V and J ends lost 3 bases and 5 bases, in that order; junction bases with no gene match: 8. In germline, CDR1 is MGHRA, CDR2 YSYEKL. The CDR3 has 16 amino acids. Here the CDR3 DNA reads TGCGCCAGCAGCCAGGCACAGGGGGCCCTTTATCAGCCCCAGCATTTT. This encodes CASSQAQGALYQPQHF.

The CDR3 bases are TGTGCCAGCAGTAAGCCGGGACTAGCGGGAGAAAGCACCGGGGAGCTGTTTTTT. Its protein product is CASSKPGLAGESTGELFF. The rearrangement links TRBV27 to TRBJ2-2; TRBD2 aligns across 14 bases. This CDR3 is built from 18 residues. The V and J ends lost 5 bases and 4 bases, in that order; junction bases with no gene match: 9. Germline V gene sequence: CDR1 MNHEY, CDR2 SMNVEV (reference sequence).

The genes are TRBV19 and TRBJ2-2; 11 nucleotides align to TRBD2. V was pared by 7 bases and J by 4 bases, with 11 bases of the junction left unmatched. The V gene's germline CDR1 is LNHDA and CDR2 SQIVND (reference sequence). This CDR3 has 17 residues. The CDR3 loop is CASNFAGLAGITGELFF. The CDR3 nucleotides read TGTGCCAGTAATTTTGCAGGACTAGCGGGTATCACCGGGGAGCTGTTTTTT.

CDR3 DNA sequence: TGTGCCAGTATGAGGTCGGGACAGGGGGCATACGAGCAGTACTTC. Its protein is CASMRSGQGAYEQYF. V is TRBV19 and J is TRBJ2-7; the match to TRBD1 covers 12 bases. This CDR3 spans 15 amino acids. Germline-derived CDR1 and CDR2 are LNHDA and SQIVND (reference sequence). With V trimmed by 7 bases and J by 4 bases, 8 bases remained unmatched.

CDR3 loop: CASSSQPADTIYF. CDR3 bases: TGTGCCAGTAGTTCCCAGCCAGCGGACACCATATATTTT. The chain couples TRBV19 to TRBJ1-3, with D hard to call. CDR3 size: 13 residues. Germline CDR1 reads LNHDA; CDR2 reads SQIVND (reference sequence). Trimming cost V 5 bases and J 8 bases, with 13 bases left between them.

The chain has TRBV28 and TRBJ2-7, with 7 bases identical to TRBD1. V was pared by 2 bases and J by 3 bases, with 1 base of the junction left unmatched. Germline assignment: CDR1 MDHEN and CDR2 SYDVKM. The CDR3 loop spans 13 amino acids. The CDR3 bases are TGTGCCAGCAGTTTAACAGGGGTCTACGAGCAGTACTTC. It encodes CASSLTGVYEQYF.

This chain joins TRBV9 and TRBJ2-3; 8 nucleotides line up with TRBD2. This CDR3 has 16 residues. After removal of 4 bases from V and 2 bases from J, the junction contained 9 bases not matched to a gene. Germline V gene lookup returns CDR1 SGDLS and CDR2 YYNGEE. The CDR3 sequence: CASSPIAGSVTDTQYF. Written as DNA, the CDR3 is TGTGCCAGCAGCCCAATAGCGGGGTCGGTCACAGATACGCAGTATTTT.